This T cell receptor beta chain was captured in a study of cytomegalovirus exposure and HLA in healthy donors. This clone was recorded once. Its antigen remains unknown. As for the donors, each was a healthy bone marrow donor. Study outcomes and limitations: HLA-A and HLA-B allele assignments for most subjects were reportedly predicted accurately using TCR beta sequences.

The CDR3 is 15 residues long. Germline assignment: CDR1 SEHNR and CDR2 FQNEAQ (reference sequence). Trimming removed 5 bases from V and 5 bases from J; junction bases left unmatched: 10. The study ran its PCR with 60 Vbeta and 13 Jbeta primers. Clones were sequenced by immunoSEQ multiplex PCR, and TCRdb holds only the in-frame ones, with some missing. The data contain 190,000 or so clones, 82% of them singletons. This chain links TRBV7-9 with TRBJ2-7; 9 nucleotides agree with TRBD1. This receptor was identified in a woman in her forties or fifties in good health and CMV-seropositive. The sequencing sample was made of PBMCs. CDR3 amino acids: CASSHETGGQDEQYF. The DNA of the CDR3 is TGTGCCAGCAGCCACGAGACAGGGGGACAAGACGAGCAGTACTTC.